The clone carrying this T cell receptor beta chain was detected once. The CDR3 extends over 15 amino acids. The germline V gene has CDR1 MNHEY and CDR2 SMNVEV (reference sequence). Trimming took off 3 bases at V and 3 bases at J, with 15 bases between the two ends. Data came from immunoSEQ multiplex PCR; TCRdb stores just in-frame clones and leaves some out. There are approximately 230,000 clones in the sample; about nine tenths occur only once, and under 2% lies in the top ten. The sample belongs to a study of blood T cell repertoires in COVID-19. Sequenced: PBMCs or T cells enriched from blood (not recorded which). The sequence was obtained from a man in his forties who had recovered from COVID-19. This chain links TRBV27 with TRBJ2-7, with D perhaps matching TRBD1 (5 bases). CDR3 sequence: CASSFAGHMYYEQYF. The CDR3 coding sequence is TGTGCCAGCAGTTTCGCCGGACACATGTACTACGAGCAGTACTTC.